This TCR beta chain was captured in a study of shared clonotypes between healthy human individuals. The wider study: A couple of women and three men aged 18 to 49 made up the donors. Study-wide results and limits: Clonotypes that were shared across a handful of donors made up around 5% of naive CD4 clonotypes. It was expected that sequencing depth would affect clonotype sharing among donors.

Some 32,000 T cell genomes, or 200 to 250 ng DNA, went into the sorted-subset replicate PCRs. Clones were read by immunoSEQ multiplex PCR, and TCRdb kept only the in-frame ones, dropping some. The table lists nearly 2 million clones, 85% to 95% of them singletons, with 1% to 1.5% in the top ten. As defined, naive CD8 cells were CD45RO-negative and positively selected for CCR7, with terminally differentiated effector memory CD45RA+ cells excluded. From germline, CDR1 is SGDLS and CDR2 YYNGEE. V gave up 3 bases and J gave up 1 base; unmatched junction bases: 15. The length of the CDR3 is 19 residues. This clone occurred once. The antigen is undetermined.

The J gene is TRBJ2-3, the V gene TRBV9; 9 bases agree with TRBD2. This clonotype was obtained from a man younger than 35 in good health. The material sequenced was naive CD8+ T cells sorted from blood. This CDR3 is CASSASLLAGALRTDTQYF. The CDR3 DNA reads as TGTGCCAGCAGCGCCTCTCTTTTAGCGGGGGCTTTACGCACAGATACGCAGTATTTT.